The T cell receptor (beta chain) described here comes from a study of cytomegalovirus exposure and HLA in healthy donors. Primers included in the PCR were 60 Vbeta and 13 Jbeta primers. Assay: immunoSEQ multiplex PCR; the TCRdb copy retains only in-frame clones and omits some. The sample carries approximately 130,000 clones, approximately 82% recorded once. CDR3 length: 16 residues. CDR1 SGHRS and CDR2 YFSETQ come from the germline V gene. Material: PBMCs. The source is a man aged 40-49 years in good health and CMV-seronegative. The rearrangement links TRBV5-1 to TRBJ2-5, with 11 bases that match TRBD1. The assigned J gene may be wrong: the sequence end matches TRBJ2-7 better. The CDR3 DNA reads as TGCGCCAGCAGCCCGGGCGGGACAGGGGGGGCCTACGAGCAGTACTTC. Its protein is CASSPGGTGGAYEQYF.